The present T cell receptor (beta chain) was sequenced within a study of control samples from healthy donors and cancer patients (dated by TCRdb to the early 2020s). Libraries came from the immunoSEQ multiplex PCR assay. TCRdb limited this immuneACCESS table to in-frame rearrangements with V and J called. A share of clones is missing; checked studies link under half to unresolved V genes, and the rest is unexplained. The sample table contains more than 65,000 clones; only one count was recorded for about 90% of them. In total, the top ten clones hold roughly 2% of the sample. According to the germline V gene, CDR1 reads SGHRS and CDR2 reads YFSETQ. Between the V and J ends, shortened by 0 bases and 7 bases respectively, the junction contains 17 bases. Reading from cysteine to phenylalanine, the CDR3 counts 16 amino acids. Left in the record is the CDR3 DNA by itself, 48 bases read in frame from the first base.

Concerning this clone itself: There is no known antigen for this receptor. Base qualities were left out, and no much larger clone turns up one base away.

The sequence derives from a woman aged 55-70 years with head and neck cancer. Material for sequencing was PBMCs. The receptor chain draws on TRBV5-1 and TRBJ2-1, with TRBD2 as a weak D call on 6 bases. At the DNA level, the sequence is TGCGCCAGCAGCTTGGCCTTTGCGGGGTCGTGGAATGAGCAGTTCTTC. Its protein product is CASSLAFAGSWNEQFF.